A selection of T cell receptor beta chains follows, all from one sample in a study of T cell repertoires in cytomegalovirus infection. TCRdb re-called the reads with MiXCR, one entry per CDR3 protein. The sample consists of 70,000 to 75,000 distinct CDR3 sequences, over 3.5% of them appearing once. The sequenced sample consisted of PBMCs. The receptors here all came from a human donor in good health (CMV status not recorded). Some clones in this sample may be carry-over from other donors' samples. Both conserved end residues are part of each CDR3. A D gene is named only where the DNA matches it firmly. Clone size appears in some rows only: once, few, many, or a class for an expanded clone.

d_gene | abundance | j_gene | v_gene | CDR3nt | CDR3aa
TRBD1 | many | TRBJ2-4 | TRBV27 | TGTGCCAGCAGCCGGACAGGAGATCGGCGCAACATTCAGTACTTC | CASSRTGDRRNIQYF
. | many | TRBJ2-7 | TRBV20-1 | TGCAGTGCACCCGGAGGGGGTTACGAGCAGTACTTC | CSAPGGGYEQYF
. | many | TRBJ2-7 | TRBV5-5 | TGTGCCAGCAGCCCCAGGGCCTCCTACGAGCAGTACTTC | CASSPRASYEQYF
. | many | TRBJ1-1 | TRBV11-2 | TGTGCCAGCAGCTTAGATACAGGGACGAACACTGAAGCTTTCTTT | CASSLDTGTNTEAFF
. | many | TRBJ2-1 | TRBV7-4 | TGTGCCAGCAGCTTCAAGCGTCCCTCCTACAATGAGCAGTTCTTC | CASSFKRPSYNEQFF
. | many | TRBJ2-1 | TRBV29-1 | TGCAGCGTTGAAGTTTGGGAGAGCTCCTACAATGAGCAGTTCTTC | CSVEVWESSYNEQFF
TRBD1 | many | TRBJ1-2 | TRBV7-2 | TGTGCCAGCAGCTTAGTTGGACAGGGGAACTATGGCTACACCTTC | CASSLVGQGNYGYTF
. | many | TRBJ2-3 | TRBV12-5 | TGTGCTAGTGGTTTATCGGGTGTTACGCAGTATTTT | CASGLSGVTQYF
TRBD2 | many | TRBJ2-2 | TRBV5-1 | TGCGCCAGCAGCTTGAGCGGGGGAACGAACACCGGGGAGCTGTTTTTT | CASSLSGGTNTGELFF
TRBD1 | many | TRBJ2-3 | TRBV2 | TGTGCCAGCAGTGGAGGGGGCGCGGATACGCAGTATTTT | CASSGGGADTQYF
. | many | TRBJ1-1 | TRBV7-2 | TGTGCCAGCAGCTCCGGGACGCCAAACACTGAAGCTTTCTTT | CASSSGTPNTEAFF
. | many | TRBJ1-1 | TRBV19 | TGTGCCAGTAGTATCCAGGACACCAAAAAAGCTTTCTTT | CASSIQDTKKAFF
. | many | TRBJ2-7 | TRBV7-9 | TGTGCCAGCAGCTTGACGGACAACCACTACGAGCAGTACTTC | CASSLTDNHYEQYF
TRBD1 | many | TRBJ1-1 | TRBV6-1 | TGTGCCAGCAGTGAAGATCTACAGGGGCGGAACACTGAAGCTTTCTTT | CASSEDLQGRNTEAFF
. | . | TRBJ1-1 | TRBV19 | TGTGCCAGTAGCGCCCTAGGGGCAAAACGTCTGAACACTGAAGCTTTCTTT | CASSALGAKRLNTEAFF
. | many | TRBJ1-5 | TRBV15 | TGTGCCACCAGCAGAGTGGAGGTTTGGGGGGAGAGGCAGCCCCAGCATTTT | CATSRVEVWGERQPQHF
. | many | TRBJ2-7 | TRBV7-2 | TGTGCCAGCAGCTCAGAGACCGGGGCCTCCTACGAGCAGTACTTC | CASSSETGASYEQYF
TRBD2 | many | TRBJ2-3 | TRBV7-2 | TGTGCCAGCAGATGGAGGACTAGCGGGGGTGCAGATACGCAGTATTTT | CASRWRTSGGADTQYF
TRBD1 | many | TRBJ1-1 | TRBV10-3 | TGTGCCATCAGAAGGGACAGGGAAAGGGACACTGAAGCTTTCTTT | CAIRRDRERDTEAFF
. | many | TRBJ1-3 | TRBV11-2 | TGTGCCAGCAGCCTCAACCGGGACAATAAAAAAACTGGAAACACCATATATTTT | CASSLNRDNKKTGNTIYF
TRBD1 | many | TRBJ2-2 | TRBV20-1 | TGCAGTGCTAGACTGATTACAGGGGACAAGAACACCGGGGAGCTGTTTTTT | CSARLITGDKNTGELFF
TRBD2 | many | TRBJ2-3 | TRBV7-9 | TGTGCCAGCAGTCTCGCGGGAGGGGACACAGATACGCAGTATTTT | CASSLAGGDTDTQYF
TRBD1 | . | TRBJ2-5 | TRBV15 | TGCGGGGGACAGGACCAAGAGACCCAGTACTTC | CGGQDQETQYF
TRBD1 | many | TRBJ2-3 | TRBV7-2 | TGTGCCAGCAGCCCCACAGGGGGCTCACATACGCAGTATTTT | CASSPTGGSHTQYF
. | many | TRBJ2-1 | TRBV12-3/TRBV12-4 | TGTGCCAGCAGTTTGTTCGGACAGTACTCTGAGCAGTTCTTC | CASSLFGQYSEQFF
TRBD1 | many | TRBJ1-2 | TRBV7-9 | TGTGCCAGCAGCTGGGGACAGCTCTATGGCTACACCTTC | CASSWGQLYGYTF
. | many | TRBJ1-1 | TRBV7-2 | TGTGCCAGCAGCCCCGGACCGGGCACTGAAGCTTTCTTT | CASSPGPGTEAFF
TRBD2 | . | TRBJ2-1 | TRBV7-2 | TGTGCCAGCAGCTTGAGGGCCGCGCGGGGGACCTACAATGAGCAGTTCTTC | CASSLRAARGTYNEQFF
. | many | TRBJ2-1 | TRBV5-1 | TGCGCCAGCAGCTTGGGTCTAGCCCCCTACAATGAGCAGTTCTTC | CASSLGLAPYNEQFF